In its sample, the clone carrying this T cell receptor (beta chain) was seen many times. Its antigen remains unknown. The entry originates in a study of T-cell reconstitution after alpha-beta-depleted transplantation in children. TCRbeta library preparation incorporated unique molecular identifiers. TCRdb called the PCR reads again in MiXCR, with one record for every CDR3 protein. The sample consists of 30,000 or so distinct CDR3 sequences, about 7% of them appearing once. Study-level findings and limits: A year had passed since transplant, and T-cell counts and diversity by then came mostly from newly produced T cells. Reportedly, roughly two months post-transplant, alpha-beta T cells arose from several hundred expanded graft clones.

The germline V gene encodes CDR1 LGHNA and CDR2 YSLEER. The CDR3 length is 15 residues. With 0 bases removed from V and 2 bases from J, the gap between germline ends came to 11 bases. This clonotype originated in a child in the first two years of life who had a stem cell transplant for acute myeloid leukemia, so the T cells may come from the graft donor. The material was peripheral blood, obtained 60 days after TCRalphabeta/CD19-depleted stem cell transplant. The chain has TRBV4-3 and TRBJ2-7, with D unresolved. The CDR3 loop is CASSQDWPEAYEQYF. DNA for the CDR3: TGCGCCAGCAGCCAAGATTGGCCTGAAGCCTACGAGCAGTACTTC.